This T cell receptor (beta chain) was sequenced in a study of shared clonotypes between healthy human individuals. Measured with immunoSEQ multiplex PCR; TCRdb has only the in-frame clones, and not every one. This sample has approximately 2,000,000 clones; 85% to 95% occur once, and the top ten carry approximately 0.4%. CDR1 is MGHDK and CDR2 is SYGVNS in the germline V gene. V was trimmed by 4 bases and J by 4 bases, leaving 5 bases between them. This CDR3 spans 11 amino acids. Worth noting for this clone: Other DNA sequences in the same sample also yield this CDR3.

V usage is TRBV25-1 and J usage is TRBJ2-7, with D uncertain. Sequencing was done on a sample of naive CD4+ T cells from PBMCs. The subset denotes: CD45RA+ positively selected. This TCR derives from a man younger than 30 in good health. Some clones in this sample may be carry-over from other donors' samples. The CDR3 DNA is TGTGCCAGCAGTGCCTCTTACGAGCAGTACTTC. Protein product: CASSASYEQYF.